This record covers a single T cell receptor (beta chain). What it binds is not known. This specimen belongs to a study of OX40 agonist ivuxolimab in advanced cancers. Overall study: Patients' therapy was ivuxolimab, an antibody that acts as an agonist of OX40 (CD134). At doses from 0.01 to 10 mg/kg, patients were given intravenous ivuxolimab every 2 weeks. Anti-PD-1, anti-PD-L1 or anti-CTLA-4 therapy given earlier was allowed, and 40% had some. General study points: The study found among the lowest clonal expansion in partial responders at 0.1-3.0 mg/kg.

Libraries were prepared by immunoSEQ multiplex PCR; TCRdb keeps only in-frame clonotypes and omits some of them. The data contain roughly 25,000 clones, roughly three quarters of them seen just once; the ten biggest clones take up more than 1.3%. Source: CD4+ or CD8+ T cells sorted from blood, taken in a trial of the OX40 agonist ivuxolimab. The clonotype comes from an adult with an advanced solid tumor such as melanoma, head and neck, liver or kidney cancer.

CDR3: CASSPLGTSAFYEQYF. CDR3 nucleotide sequence: TGTGCCAGCAGTCCCCTCGGGACTAGCGCCTTCTACGAGCAGTACTTC. The genes are TRBV28 and TRBJ2-7; TRBD2 agrees at 10 bases. Germline CDR1 is MDHEN and CDR2 is SYDVKM. The J segment lost 3 bases and the V segment lost 5 bases, leaving 10 bases of the junction unmatched. The CDR3 loop spans 16 amino acids.